These 28 T cell receptor beta chains were sequenced from one sample in a study of response to subunit inactivated influenza vaccine. TCRdb reprocessed the RT-PCR reads with MiXCR, giving one entry per CDR3 protein. The sample lists approximately 530,000 distinct CDR3 sequences, approximately 7.3% occurring once. Sequences were derived from PBMCs from blood, sampled about 24 months after vaccination. Every receptor here comes from a man aged 45-69 years who received an inactivated influenza vaccine.

The chain combines TRBV9 with TRBJ2-2; TRBD2 aligns across 8 bases. The CDR3 consists of 16 residues. CDR1 and CDR2 (germline): SGDLS, YYNGEE. After removal of 4 bases from V and 5 bases from J, the junction contained 10 bases not matched to a gene. For the CDR3, the DNA is TGTGCCAGCAGCCCCTCCCCCGGGGGGGGGACCGGGGAGCTGTTTTTT. This encodes CASSPSPGGGTGELFF.

The chain joins TRBV5-1 to TRBJ2-1; 12 bases are shared with TRBD2. V trimming: 1 base; J trimming: 1 base; junction bases outside the gene matches: 6. The CDR3 extends over 18 amino acids. Germline CDR1 SGHRS, CDR2 YFSETQ. CDR3 sequence: CASSLTPSGGDSYNEQFF. The DNA of the CDR3 is TGCGCCAGCAGCTTGACCCCTAGCGGGGGGGATTCCTACAATGAGCAGTTCTTC.

This clonotype appeared many times. This rearrangement joins TRBV5-1 to TRBJ1-2, with D perhaps TRBD1 (6 bases). The CDR3 is 17 amino acids. Trimming shortened V by 5 bases and J by 1 base, and 21 bases separated the two germline ends. Germline V gene lookup returns CDR1 SGHRS and CDR2 YFSETQ. The CDR3 protein is CASRAQQGALLNYGYTF. The CDR3 region has the DNA TGCGCCAGCAGGGCCCAACAGGGCGCCTTACTTAACTATGGCTACACCTTC. The entire variable domain, with the rest obtained from reference TRBV5-1 and TRBJ1-2, is as follows: KAGVTQTPRYLIKTRGQQVTLSCSPISGHRSVSWYQQTPGQGLQFLFEYFSETQRNKGNFPGRFSGRQFSNSRSEMNVSTLELGDSALYLCASRAQQGALLNYGYTFGSGTRLTVV.

In this sample, this clonotype turned up a few times. The gene calls are TRBV4-1 and TRBJ2-7; D may be TRBD2 (6 bases). Germline assignment: CDR1 MGHRA and CDR2 YSYEKL. The ends were cut back, 0 bases at V and 2 bases at J, with 14 bases in the middle. This CDR3 contains 16 residues. The CDR3 DNA reads as TGCGCCAGCAGCCAAGATCGGGGGTTAGTCCCCTACGAGCAGTACTTC. It is translated as CASSQDRGLVPYEQYF.

This clonotype came up a few times. The chain links TRBV12-3 or TRBV12-4 to TRBJ2-7; the match to TRBD1 covers 7 bases. The length of the CDR3 is 13 residues. V lost 4 bases and J lost 6; bases outside the gene matches: 6. The CDR3 bases are TGTGCCAGCAGTTCCCGACAGGGTGGCGAGCAGTACTTC. Protein sequence: CASSSRQGGEQYF.

This clonotype was detected only a few times. The chain carries TRBV3-1 and TRBJ2-7; D is undetermined. The V gene lost 4 bases and the J gene lost 4 bases, with 11 bases spanning the gap. Germline V gene data show CDR1 as LGHDT and CDR2 as YNNKEL (reference sequence). The CDR3 spans 13 residues. CDR3 sequence reads: CASSRVGRYEQYF. As DNA, the CDR3 is TGTGCCAGCAGCCGGGTAGGTCGATACGAGCAGTACTTC.

The chain recombines TRBV7-3 with TRBJ2-5; the match to TRBD2 covers 9 bases. The J segment lost 2 bases and the V segment lost 2 bases, leaving 3 bases of the junction unmatched. This CDR3 is 15 amino acids long. Per the germline V gene, CDR1 is SGHTA and CDR2 is FQGTGA. DNA of the CDR3: TGTGCCAGCAGCTTAGCTAGCGGGAATCAAGAGACCCAGTACTTC. Translating gives CASSLASGNQETQYF. Filled out from reference TRBV7-3 and TRBJ2-5, the complete variable domain reads GAGVSQTPSNKVTEKGKYVELRCDPISGHTALYWYRQSLGQGPEFLIYFQGTGAADDSGLPNDRFFAVRPEGSVSTLKIQRTERGDSAVYLCASSLASGNQETQYFGPGTRLLVL.

This clonotype was seen ten or more times. V gene TRBV6-4 combines with J gene TRBJ2-3; D remains ambiguous. This CDR3 spans 14 amino acids. Germline V lookup: CDR1 MRHNA, CDR2 SNTAGT. Trimming took off 0 bases at V and 3 bases at J, with 7 bases between the two ends. The CDR3, as DNA: TGTGCCAGCAGTGACTCTGGGAAAACAGATACGCAGTATTTT. Encoded protein: CASSDSGKTDTQYF.

The sample holds many counts of this clonotype. The chain joins TRBV7-8 to TRBJ2-7; D is undetermined. The V gene lost 5 bases and the J gene lost 3 bases, with 26 bases spanning the gap. This CDR3 has 18 amino acids. Germline CDR1 reads SGHVS; CDR2 reads FQNEAQ. The CDR3 is CASSQRGPRVQVYYEQYF. Here the CDR3 DNA reads TGTGCCAGCAGCCAAAGAGGCCCCCGGGTGCAGGTCTACTACGAGCAGTACTTC.

This rearrangement joins TRBV3-1 to TRBJ2-7, with 7 bases fitting TRBD2. Germline loops: CDR1 LGHDT, CDR2 YNNKEL (reference sequence). This CDR3 spans 13 amino acids. Germline trimming cut 4 bases from V and 6 bases from J; bases unmatched to any gene: 6. The chain's CDR3 is CASSLGGRIEQYF. CDR3 nucleotides: TGTGCCAGCAGCCTGGGGGGGAGAATCGAGCAGTACTTC.

The rearrangement joins TRBV7-8 to TRBJ2-1, with D possibly matching TRBD1 (6 bases). The CDR3 has 18 amino acids. Trimming left V 2 bases short and J 5 bases short, with 22 bases between. Germline-derived CDR1 and CDR2 are SGHVS and FQNEAQ. This CDR3 is CASSLSTGLRGRDNEQFF. The CDR3, as DNA: TGTGCCAGCAGCTTATCGACAGGTTTGAGGGGTAGGGACAATGAGCAGTTCTTC.

This clonotype was seen only a few times. The rearrangement uses TRBV28 and TRBJ1-1; 10 bases align to TRBD1. Trimming removed 6 bases from V and 0 bases from J; junction bases left unmatched: 4. This CDR3 is built from 15 residues. Germline CDR1 is MDHEN and CDR2 is SYDVKM. CDR3: CASRGQGILNTEAFF. The CDR3 DNA sequence: TGTGCCAGCAGGGGACAGGGGATCCTGAACACTGAAGCTTTCTTT.

The V and J genes are TRBV27 and TRBJ2-1; no firm D call. CDR3 length: 12 residues. V lost 6 bases and J 2 bases, leaving 5 bases between the germline ends. CDR1 is MNHEY and CDR2 is SMNVEV in the germline V gene (reference sequence). This CDR3 is CASRTPYNEQFF. The CDR3 DNA reads TGTGCCAGCAGGACCCCCTACAATGAGCAGTTCTTC.

This clonotype was observed a few times. The V gene is TRBV10-3, the J gene TRBJ2-3; 14 bases fit TRBD2. The junction had 5 bases not matched to a gene; V was cut back by 10 bases and J by 2 bases. From germline, CDR1 is ENHRY and CDR2 SYGVKD. CDR3 size: 15 residues. The CDR3 here is CATGLAGGLTDTQYF. In DNA form, the CDR3 reads TGTGCCACCGGACTAGCGGGGGGTCTCACAGATACGCAGTATTTT.

This chain joins TRBV20-1 and TRBJ2-3; 12 nucleotides align to TRBD2. The germline V gene has CDR1 DFQATT and CDR2 SNEGSKA (reference sequence). The trim removed 5 bases at V and 0 bases at J, leaving 3 bases unmatched. CDR3 length: 15 residues. The CDR3 nucleotides read TGCAGTGCTGATGGACTAGCGGGAAGCACAGATACGCAGTATTTT. Translating gives CSADGLAGSTDTQYF.

This clonotype has more than one count but fewer than ten. This rearrangement joins TRBV7-8 to TRBJ2-3, with D possibly matching TRBD2 (6 bases). V shed 0 bases and J shed 4 bases, with 14 bases lying between them. In germline, CDR1 is SGHVS, CDR2 FQNEAQ. The CDR3 spans 16 residues. CDR3 sequence reads: CASSLAALRGPDTQYF. Here the CDR3 DNA reads TGTGCCAGCAGCTTAGCGGCCCTGCGGGGCCCAGATACGCAGTATTTT.

This clonotype came up many times. The chain uses TRBV6-1 and TRBJ1-1; no definite D call. V shed 7 bases and J shed 0 bases, with 15 bases lying between them. The germline V gene has CDR1 MNHNS and CDR2 SASEGT. The CDR3 is 15 amino acids. The CDR3 protein is CASKSSQLLNTEAFF. The CDR3 DNA reads as TGTGCCAGCAAATCTTCTCAGTTACTGAACACTGAAGCTTTCTTT.

The V gene is TRBV20-1, the J gene TRBJ1-3, with 8 bases fitting TRBD1. The V gene's germline CDR1 is DFQATT and CDR2 SNEGSKA (reference sequence). The J segment lost 2 bases and the V segment lost 4 bases, leaving 1 base of the junction unmatched. The CDR3 totals 13 residues. This CDR3 is CSATQGAGNTIYF. DNA of the CDR3: TGCAGTGCTACACAGGGGGCTGGAAACACCATATATTTT.

The chain couples TRBV18 to TRBJ2-7, with no clear D. There are 13 residues in the CDR3. Trimming shortened V by 4 bases and J by 2 bases, and 9 bases separated the two germline ends. Germline loops: CDR1 KGHSH, CDR2 LQKENI. The CDR3 reads CASSQGFAYEQYF. Here the CDR3 DNA reads TGTGCCAGCTCACAAGGGTTCGCCTACGAGCAGTACTTC. The whole variable domain, filled in from reference TRBV18 and TRBJ2-7, reads NAGVMQNPRHLVRRRGQEARLRCSPMKGHSHVYWYRQLPEEGLKFMVYLQKENIIDESGMPKERFSAEFPKEGPSILRIQQVVRGDSAAYFCASSQGFAYEQYFGPGTRLTVT.

This clonotype was seen more than once but under ten times. The chain employs TRBV19 and TRBJ2-5, with 8 bases identical to TRBD2. The CDR3 consists of 17 residues. Trimming at V came to 3 bases and at J to 1 base, leaving 10 bases not matched to a gene. Germline values: CDR1 LNHDA, CDR2 SQIVND (reference sequence). CDR3: CASSISGSGGLQETQYF. The DNA for the CDR3 is TGTGCCAGTAGTATCTCTGGCAGCGGGGGCCTCCAAGAGACCCAGTACTTC.

This clonotype has at least ten counts. The chain combines TRBV5-4 with TRBJ1-2, with D tentatively TRBD1 (6 bases). Trimming stripped 2 bases from V and 0 bases from J, with 8 bases between. Looked up from germline, CDR1 is SGHNT and CDR2 is YYREEE (reference sequence). The CDR3 length is 14 residues. For the CDR3, the DNA is TGTGCCAGCAGCTTAAGGACAGCTAACTATGGCTACACCTTC. Protein: CASSLRTANYGYTF.

The chain has TRBV29-1 and TRBJ1-2; D ambiguous. Germline-derived CDR1 and CDR2 are SQVTM and ANQGSEA. V was shortened by 4 bases and J by 6 bases, with 15 bases between the two germline ends. The CDR3 runs 13 residues. In DNA, the CDR3 is TGCAGCGTTGGTTCGTTGGAGAGGGATGGCTACACCTTC. Translation: CSVGSLERDGYTF.

This clonotype was seen many times. V and J are TRBV11-1 and TRBJ2-7, with TRBD1 matching 9 bases. CDR3 size: 17 residues. Germline CDR1 SGHAT, CDR2 FQDESV (reference sequence). Unmatched junction bases numbered 14, after V lost 5 bases and J lost 3 bases. The CDR3 nucleotides read TGTGCCAGCAGCCGGACGATAGGGACAGGGAGACTCTACGAGCAGTACTTC. Residues: CASSRTIGTGRLYEQYF.

This clonotype was recorded many times. V is TRBV12-3 or TRBV12-4 and J is TRBJ2-6; D is perhaps TRBD1 or TRBD2 (5 bases each). V gave up 5 bases and J gave up 0 bases, with 8 bases separating them. CDR3 length: 15 residues. DNA for the CDR3: TGTGCCAGCAGTCCGGGGCACTCTGGGGCCAACGTCCTGACTTTC. Residues: CASSPGHSGANVLTF.

This clonotype was picked up many times. V is TRBV5-1 and J is TRBJ2-5; TRBD2 aligns across 7 bases. V lost 4 bases and J lost 5; bases outside the gene matches: 8. The CDR3 spans 14 residues. Germline CDR1 SGHRS, CDR2 YFSETQ. The CDR3: CASSPTDSGETQYF. In DNA form, the CDR3 reads TGCGCCAGCAGCCCGACTGATAGCGGGGAGACCCAGTACTTC.

There are a few counts of this clonotype. V is TRBV2 and J is TRBJ2-7; no clear D gene. The V gene lost 7 bases and the J gene lost 3 bases, with 4 bases spanning the gap. CDR1 SNHLY and CDR2 FYNNEI come from the germline V gene. The CDR3 is 10 amino acids. The CDR3 loop is CASTGYEQYF. The CDR3 bases are TGTGCCAGCACTGGCTACGAGCAGTACTTC.

This clonotype was recorded at least ten times. CDR3: CASSFPSDRGTQYF. The CDR3 bases are TGCGCCAGCAGCTTCCCCTCGGACAGGGGGACCCAGTACTTC. The V call is TRBV5-1, the J call TRBJ2-5; 9 bases align to TRBD1. The germline CDR1 and CDR2 sequences are SGHRS and YFSETQ. V lost 2 bases, J lost 7 bases, and 6 bases stayed unmatched. This CDR3 is built from 14 residues.

This sequence joins TRBV11-2 and TRBJ2-1; 8 nucleotides match TRBD2. The germline V gene has CDR1 SGHAT and CDR2 FQNNGV. The CDR3 consists of 15 residues. V lost 5 bases and J lost 8; bases outside the gene matches: 11. This CDR3 reads CASSTGAGAADEQFF. CDR3 in DNA: TGTGCCAGCAGCACGGGAGCGGGGGCCGCCGATGAGCAGTTCTTC.